Listed here are 5 T cell receptor beta chains from one sample, sequenced in a study of tumor and adjacent non-tumor tissue in lung cancer (dated 2018 in TCRdb). Bulk unsorted tissue served as the source for RNA extraction, and RNA quality was assessed using a NanoDrop ND-1000 and an Agilent 2100. Preparation of the library involved multiplex PCR. These reads were obtained on an Illumina HiSeq 2500. TCRbeta libraries were built by three rounds of nested PCR using primers (Table S4), following protocols modified from ARM-PCR. TCRdb redid the processing of the public reads, applying fastp at Q25 and MiXCR, and retained in-frame beta chains. Rows with a matching CDR3 protein are joined into one entry that keeps the most common DNA and genes. The sample table shows under 95,000 distinct CDR3 sequences, and about 66% are seen once. Approximately 20% of the sample belongs to the ten largest clones. The sequenced sample consisted of lung tumor tissue. These receptors all stem from a man in his 60s with non-small cell lung cancer.

This clonotype was counted a single time. A much larger clone differs from this one at a single base, so this may be a read error. The genes are TRBV5-1 and TRBJ2-1, with 9 bases matching TRBD2. The CDR3 contains 15 residues. Germline V lookup: CDR1 SGHRS, CDR2 YFSETQ. CDR3 sequence reads: CAGSSSGAANNEQFF. The CDR3 nucleotides read TGCGCCGGCAGCTCTAGCGGGGCTGCGAACAATGAGCAGTTCTTC.

A note on this clonotype: Being one base from a much bigger clone, this may be a read error. The chain joins TRBV29-1 to TRBJ2-2; D is perhaps TRBD2 (6 bases). The CDR3 is 18 amino acids. CDR1 and CDR2 (germline): SQVTM, ANQGSEA. CDR3 residues: CSVDQGRMAGPNTGELVF. The DNA for the CDR3 is TGCAGCGTTGATCAAGGGAGGATGGCGGGTCCGAACACCGGGGAGCTGGTTTTT.

The chain is built from TRBV6-5 and TRBJ2-3; D remains ambiguous. V dropped 5 bases and J dropped 0 bases, with 12 bases sitting between them. There are 15 residues in the CDR3. Per germline, CDR1 MNHEY and CDR2 SVGAGI. The CDR3 is CASSPARLSTDTQYF. The CDR3, as DNA: TGTGCCAGCAGTCCCGCTAGGCTAAGCACAGATACGCAGTATTTT.

This clonotype occurred once. A read error may produce the germline difference seen at one junction end. The chain's CDR3 is CSARLTGSHQEIQYF. As DNA, the CDR3 is TGCAGTGCTAGGCTTACAGGGAGCCACCAAGAGATCCAGTACTTC. The V gene is TRBV20-1, the J gene TRBJ2-5; D is perhaps TRBD1 (6 bases). The CDR3 has 15 residues. Germline CDR1 reads DFQATT; CDR2 reads SNEGSKA (reference sequence).

On this clonotype: A junction boundary mismatches the germline segment, possibly from a read error. This sequence joins TRBV11-1 and TRBJ2-1; 8 nucleotides match TRBD1. The CDR3 totals 14 residues. Germline-derived CDR1 and CDR2 are SGHAT and FQDESV (reference sequence). In DNA, the CDR3 is TGTGCCAGCAGTTTAGTGGACAGGGTCAATGAGCAGTTCTTC. Encoded protein: CASSLVDRVNEQFF.